This entry concerns a single T cell receptor (beta chain). The data were obtained in a study of shared clonotypes between healthy human individuals. This CDR3 region has 14 residues. Per the germline V gene, CDR1 is LNHDA and CDR2 is SQIVND (reference sequence). Germline trimming cut 7 bases from V and 7 bases from J; bases unmatched to any gene: 8. Repertoires were generated with immunoSEQ multiplex PCR, while TCRdb's copy carries only in-frame clones and drops some. Of 450,000 to 650,000 clones listed, around 81% are singletons. V is TRBV19 and J is TRBJ1-5; the match to TRBD1 covers 9 bases. Sequencing was carried out using PBMCs. This receptor was obtained from a woman between 40 and 55 years old in good health. Some clones in this sample may be carry-over from other donors' samples. CDR3 bases: TGTGCCAGTACTCAGGGACAGGGAGGCCAGCCCCAGCATTTT. Its protein product is CASTQGQGGQPQHF.